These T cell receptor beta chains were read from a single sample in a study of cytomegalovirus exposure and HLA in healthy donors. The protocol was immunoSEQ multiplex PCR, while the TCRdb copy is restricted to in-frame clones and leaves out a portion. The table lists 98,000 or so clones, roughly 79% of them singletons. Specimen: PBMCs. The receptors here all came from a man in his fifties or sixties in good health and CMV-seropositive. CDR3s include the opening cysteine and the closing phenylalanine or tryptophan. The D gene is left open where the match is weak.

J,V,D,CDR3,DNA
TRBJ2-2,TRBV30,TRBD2,CAWSLTRGANGELFF,TGTGCCTGGAGCCTTACGCGGGGGGCGAACGGGGAGCTGTTTTTT
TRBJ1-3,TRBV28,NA,CASKTGAAGNTIYF,TGTGCCAGCAAAACTGGGGCTGCTGGAAACACCATATATTTT
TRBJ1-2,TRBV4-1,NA,CASSLQGEVGQGGYTF,TGCGCCAGCAGCCTACAGGGCGAGGTCGGACAAGGCGGCTACACCTTC
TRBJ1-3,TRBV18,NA,CASSPGQPFGGSGNTIYF,TGTGCCAGCTCACCAGGACAGCCCTTTGGCGGCTCTGGAAACACCATATATTTT
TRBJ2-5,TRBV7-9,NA,CASSLFPRSDLEETQYF,TGTGCCAGCAGCTTATTCCCCCGTTCCGATCTCGAGGAGACCCAGTACTTC
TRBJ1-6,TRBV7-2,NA,CASSLAQVAGSPLHF,TGTGCCAGCAGCTTAGCGCAGGTTGCCGGATCACCCCTCCACTTT
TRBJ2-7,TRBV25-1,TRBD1,CASSAMTGGISYEQYF,TGTGCCAGCAGTGCAATGACAGGGGGCATCTCCTACGAGCAGTACTTC
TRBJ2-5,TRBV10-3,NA,CAISGGRGGGEETQYF,TGTGCCATCAGTGGGGGAAGGGGGGGTGGAGAAGAGACCCAGTACTTC
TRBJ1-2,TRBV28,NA,CASRGGPNYGYTF,TGTGCCAGCAGGGGGGGGCCTAACTATGGCTACACCTTC
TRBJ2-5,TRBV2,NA,CASSEARGGVYQETQYF,TGTGCCAGCAGTGAAGCCCGAGGGGGAGTGTACCAAGAGACCCAGTACTTC